Below are 27 T cell receptor beta chains sequenced from a single sample in a study of blood T cell repertoires in COVID-19. Some clones are missing from TCRdb's copy, which holds only in-frame ones; the method was immunoSEQ multiplex PCR. Of a few hundred thousand clones listed, over 75% are singletons. The source material was peripheral blood. Receptor source: a middle-aged man with acute or convalescent COVID-19.

The chain has TRBV18 and TRBJ2-7; possibly TRBD1 for D (5 bases). The germline V and J ends were trimmed by 5 bases and 2 bases, with 13 bases remaining between them. The CDR3 has 14 amino acids. Germline values: CDR1 KGHSH, CDR2 LQKENI. The CDR3 sequence is CASSARTHAYEQYF. The DNA for the CDR3 is TGTGCCAGCTCAGCCCGGACACATGCCTACGAGCAGTACTTC.

V usage is TRBV18 and J usage is TRBJ2-3; possible D gene TRBD2, 7 bases. CDR1 KGHSH and CDR2 LQKENI come from the germline V gene. Trimming cost V 4 bases and J 1 base, with 15 bases left between them. The CDR3 loop spans 16 amino acids. CDR3 sequence (DNA): TGTGCCAGCTCACTAACACCCGGGGGGCGCACAGATACGCAGTATTTT. Amino acids: CASSLTPGGRTDTQYF.

The rearrangement links TRBV2 to TRBJ1-1; weak D call: TRBD1 (5 bases). Trimming took off 2 bases at V and 0 bases at J, with 10 bases between the two ends. In germline, CDR1 is SNHLY, CDR2 FYNNEI. The CDR3 length is 15 residues. CDR3 residues: CASSELGGLNTEAFF. The CDR3 coding sequence is TGTGCCAGCAGTGAACTTGGGGGGTTGAACACTGAAGCTTTCTTT.

DNA of the CDR3: TGTGCCAGCAGTCCCCGGACAGGGGAGGGCTACACCTTC. Its translation is CASSPRTGEGYTF. J is TRBJ1-2 and V is TRBV25-1; 9 bases align to TRBD1. The CDR3 has 13 amino acids. With 5 bases clipped from V and 8 bases from J, the junction kept 6 bases outside the gene matches. CDR1 and CDR2 (germline): MGHDK, SYGVNS.

V and J are TRBV5-1 and TRBJ1-2; maybe TRBD1 (6 bases). CDR3 length: 18 amino acids. Trimming removed 3 bases from V and 3 bases from J, with 24 bases in between. CDR1 and CDR2 from the germline V gene are SGHRS and YFSETQ. CDR3 in DNA: TGCGCCAGCAGCTGGGGGCATGGGATGGAGTGGTGGTACTATGGCTACACCTTC. Translated: CASSWGHGMEWWYYGYTF.

The chain combines TRBV12-3 or TRBV12-4 with TRBJ1-2; unclear D gene. The CDR3 has 13 residues. The V gene lost 6 bases and the J gene lost 2 bases, with 10 bases spanning the gap. The CDR3 DNA sequence: TGTGCCAGCAGGTCCGGTCGAAACTATGGCTACACCTTC. Protein product: CASRSGRNYGYTF.

In its sample, this clone was seen once. The chain is built from TRBV11-1 and TRBJ1-2; D not certain. Germline V gives CDR1 SGHAT, CDR2 FQDESV (reference sequence). The CDR3 runs to 11 residues. With 5 bases removed from V and 5 bases from J, the gap between germline ends came to 6 bases. The CDR3 region is CASSRGYGYTF. CDR3 nucleotides: TGTGCCAGCAGCCGAGGATATGGCTACACCTTC. The full variable domain, completed using reference TRBV11-1 and TRBJ1-2, is EAEVAQSPRYKITEKSQAVAFWCDPISGHATLYWYRQILGQGPELLVQFQDESVVDDSQLPKDRFSAERLKGVDSTLKIQPAELGDSAMYLCASSRGYGYTFGSGTRLTVV.

CDR3 sequence reads: CASSIDHEAMNTEAFF. The CDR3 DNA reads as TGTGCCAGTAGTATAGATCACGAGGCCATGAACACTGAAGCTTTCTTT. The genes are TRBV19 and TRBJ1-1; D unresolved. Germline CDR1 reads LNHDA; CDR2 reads SQIVND (reference sequence). This CDR3 region has 16 residues. V shed 0 bases and J shed 0 bases, with 11 bases lying between them.

The gene calls are TRBV5-1 and TRBJ1-4; weak D call: TRBD1 (5 bases). CDR3 length: 14 residues. V shed 0 bases and J shed 5 bases, with 8 bases lying between them. Germline values: CDR1 SGHRS, CDR2 YFSETQ. The CDR3 loop is CASSLGQGNEKLFF. The CDR3, as DNA: TGCGCCAGCAGCTTGGGGCAGGGAAATGAAAAACTGTTTTTT.

DNA for the CDR3: TGCGCCAGCAGCCAAGACCACGGGGGGCCTGGCTACTACGAGCAGTACTTC. It yields the protein CASSQDHGGPGYYEQYF. The chain recombines TRBV4-1 with TRBJ2-7; D might be TRBD2 (7 bases). Germline loops: CDR1 MGHRA, CDR2 YSYEKL. This CDR3 comprises 17 residues. Between the trimmed V and J ends, which lost 0 bases and 3 bases, there was a span of 18 bases.

Concerning this clone: The sample holds other DNA sequences that translate to the same CDR3. The chain couples TRBV18 to TRBJ2-5; 7 nucleotides match TRBD1. Per the germline V gene, CDR1 is KGHSH and CDR2 is LQKENI. The length of the CDR3 is 13 residues. The V segment lost 6 bases and the J segment 5 bases; nucleotides outside the gene matches: 6. CDR3 bases: TGTGCCAGCTCGCGAGGGGGCGGGGAGACCCAGTACTTC. Translating it yields CASSRGGGETQYF.

This clone was counted a single time. The chain is built from TRBV30 and TRBJ1-5, with 7 bases aligning to TRBD1. The CDR3 has 13 amino acids. V dropped 6 bases and J dropped 3; count of bases not matched to a gene: 5. The germline gives CDR1 GTSNPN, CDR2 SVGIG (reference sequence). The DNA of the CDR3 is TGTGCCTGCGAGGGGGCCACCAATCAGCCCCAGCATTTT. It translates to CACEGATNQPQHF.

The sample holds one count of this clone. This rearrangement joins TRBV5-1 to TRBJ2-5; D possibly corresponds to TRBD2 (6 bases). This CDR3 has 14 residues. Looked up from germline, CDR1 is SGHRS and CDR2 is YFSETQ. V was clipped by 7 bases and J by 4 bases, with 17 bases between them. Written as DNA, the CDR3 is TGCGCCAGCCGGGACTTGAAGTTGGGAGAGACCCAGTACTTC. This gives the protein CASRDLKLGETQYF.

V usage is TRBV6-5 and J usage is TRBJ1-2; 9 nucleotides match TRBD1. Trimming took 6 bases from V and 4 from J; bases not matched to a gene: 9. The CDR3 consists of 15 residues. Germline CDR1 is MNHEY and CDR2 is SVGAGI. The CDR3 DNA reads as TGTGCCAGCAGGAAGACCGGGACAGGGATCTATGGCTACACCTTC. This codes for CASRKTGTGIYGYTF.

The chain couples TRBV7-9 to TRBJ1-1; no firm D call. Trimming cost V 2 bases and J 8 bases, with 12 bases left between them. The germline CDR1 and CDR2 sequences are SEHNR and FQNEAQ (reference sequence). There are 13 residues in the CDR3. Written as DNA, the CDR3 is TGTGCCAGCAGCTTATGGGGAACGGGGGAAGCTTTCTTT. Its translation is CASSLWGTGEAFF.

The chain has TRBV18 and TRBJ1-1; 10 bases agree with TRBD1. Losses at the gene ends were 8 bases for V and 3 bases for J; bases not matched to a gene: 15. This CDR3 region has 17 residues. The V gene's germline CDR1 is KGHSH and CDR2 LQKENI. CDR3 bases: TGTGCCAGCACCCGACAGGGGGCGCATTCCAGGGACACTGAAGCTTTCTTT. Amino acids: CASTRQGAHSRDTEAFF. Together with reference TRBV18 and TRBJ1-1, the CDR3 gives the full variable domain: NAGVMQNPRHLVRRRGQEARLRCSPMKGHSHVYWYRQLPEEGLKFMVYLQKENIIDESGMPKERFSAEFPKEGPSILRIQQVVRGDSAAYFCASTRQGAHSRDTEAFFGQGTRLTVV.

The CDR3 region is CASSLSRTSDTQYF. DNA for the CDR3: TGTGCCAGCAGCTTGTCAAGGACTTCAGATACGCAGTATTTT. The chain uses TRBV5-6 and TRBJ2-3; a possible D gene is TRBD2 (5 bases). Germline loops: CDR1 SGHDT, CDR2 YYEEEE. This CDR3 spans 14 amino acids. The V gene lost 1 base and the J gene lost 4 bases, with 10 bases spanning the gap.

The chain joins TRBV11-2 to TRBJ1-2; D may be TRBD1 (6 bases). This CDR3 is built from 15 residues. The germline V gene encodes CDR1 SGHAT and CDR2 FQNNGV. With 1 base removed from V and 1 base from J, the gap between germline ends came to 10 bases. The CDR3 bases are TGTGCCAGCAGCTTAGTGGGCAGGGGTAACTATGGCTACACCTTC. Its protein product is CASSLVGRGNYGYTF.

This clone was detected once. V gene TRBV14 combines with J gene TRBJ1-2, with 7 bases lining up with TRBD1. This CDR3 contains 13 residues. With V trimmed by 4 bases and J by 5 bases, 4 bases remained unmatched. Germline V gene sequence: CDR1 SGHDN, CDR2 FVKESK. CDR3 sequence (DNA): TGTGCCAGCAGCCCAGGGACAGAGTATGGCTACACCTTC. Translated: CASSPGTEYGYTF.

The chain couples TRBV9 to TRBJ1-4; D is perhaps TRBD1 (6 bases). The CDR3 loop spans 15 amino acids. CDR1 is SGDLS, CDR2 YYNGEE, per germline. V was clipped by 4 bases and J by 0 bases, with 10 bases between them. The CDR3 reads CASSRQDATNEKLFF. CDR3 DNA sequence: TGTGCCAGCAGCCGACAGGATGCAACTAATGAAAAACTGTTTTTT.

Of note for this clone: The sample carries other DNA sequences with the same CDR3. The chain uses TRBV6-5 and TRBJ1-5; D not resolved. Germline lookup yields CDR1 MNHEY and CDR2 SVGAGI. This CDR3 spans 15 amino acids. Trimming removed 0 bases from V and 2 bases from J, with 8 bases in between. The CDR3 nucleotides are TGTGCCAGCAGTTACTCGTGGCAGGGCAATCAGCCCCAGCATTTT. It is translated as CASSYSWQGNQPQHF.

The chain employs TRBV7-8 and TRBJ1-1; D perhaps matches TRBD1 (5 bases). CDR1 is SGHVS and CDR2 is FQNEAQ in the germline V gene. This CDR3 has 15 residues. V lost 1 base and J lost 3, with 12 bases in between. Written as DNA, the CDR3 is TGTGCCAGCAGCTTAGTGGGGGGGGTGGACACTGAAGCTTTCTTT. It is translated as CASSLVGGVDTEAFF.

The V call is TRBV6-6, the J call TRBJ1-5, with a weak D call TRBD1 (5 bases). V gave up 0 bases and J gave up 5 bases, with 14 bases separating them. This CDR3 region has 16 residues. Germline V CDR1 and CDR2: MNHNY, SVGAGI (reference sequence). The CDR3, as DNA: TGTGCCAGCAGTTACTCAGGAGGGGCGGTTCATCAGCCCCAGCATTTT. Residues: CASSYSGGAVHQPQHF.

The chain has TRBV7-8 and TRBJ1-5; D uncertain. The CDR3 spans 14 residues. In germline, CDR1 is SGHVS, CDR2 FQNEAQ. V lost 5 bases, J lost 3 bases, and 11 bases lay in between. The CDR3 spells CASSPGGVNQPQHF. Written as DNA, the CDR3 is TGTGCCAGCAGCCCCGGAGGCGTCAATCAGCCCCAGCATTTT.

The genes are TRBV5-5 and TRBJ2-2; TRBD2 matches at 10 bases. The germline V gene has CDR1 SGHKS and CDR2 YYEKEE (reference sequence). The V segment lost 4 bases and the J segment 2 bases; nucleotides outside the gene matches: 5. This CDR3 is built from 16 residues. This CDR3 reads CASSKGLAENTGELFF. CDR3 coding DNA: TGTGCCAGCAGCAAAGGACTAGCGGAAAACACCGGGGAGCTGTTTTTT.

This clone was seen more than once but under ten times. The V call is TRBV6-6, the J call TRBJ1-3, with TRBD1 identical over 7 bases. The CDR3 runs 15 residues. Trimming at V came to 7 bases and at J to 0 bases, leaving 6 bases not matched to a gene. Germline V gene lookup returns CDR1 MNHNY and CDR2 SVGAGI (reference sequence). CDR3 bases: TGTGCCAGCATCGCAGGGGGAACCTCTGGAAACACCATATATTTT. This translates into CASIAGGTSGNTIYF.

The chain links TRBV21-1 to TRBJ1-5; the listed D gene, TRBD1, was not tested against the DNA. TRBV21-1 is a pseudogene segment. This CDR3 is built from 18 residues. The CDR3 bases are TGTGCCACGGAAGCCTGGGACAGGACGCCTTATAGCAATCAGCCCCAGCATTTT. This codes for CATEAWDRTPYSNQPQHF.